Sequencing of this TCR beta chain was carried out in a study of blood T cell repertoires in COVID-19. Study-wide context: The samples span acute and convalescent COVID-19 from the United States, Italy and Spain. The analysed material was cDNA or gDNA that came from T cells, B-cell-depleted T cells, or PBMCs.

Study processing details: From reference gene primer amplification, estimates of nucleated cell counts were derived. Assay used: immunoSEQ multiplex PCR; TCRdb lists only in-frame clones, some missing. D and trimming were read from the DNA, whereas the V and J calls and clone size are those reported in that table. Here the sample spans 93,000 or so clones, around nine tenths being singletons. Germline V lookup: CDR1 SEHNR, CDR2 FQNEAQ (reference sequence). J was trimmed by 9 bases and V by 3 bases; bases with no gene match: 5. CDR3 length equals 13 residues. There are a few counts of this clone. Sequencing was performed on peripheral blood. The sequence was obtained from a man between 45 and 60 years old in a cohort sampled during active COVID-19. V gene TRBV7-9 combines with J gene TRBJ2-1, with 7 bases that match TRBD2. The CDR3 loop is CASSLAGVLEQFF. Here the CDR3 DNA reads TGTGCCAGCAGCTTGGCGGGGGTGCTTGAGCAGTTCTTC.